The T cell receptor (beta chain) under discussion was sequenced for a study of OX40 agonist ivuxolimab in advanced cancers. Study-level background: Six ivuxolimab dose levels, 0.01 to 10 mg/kg, were given intravenously every 2 weeks. The dose-escalation cohort was roughly 84% male, with a mean age of around 60 years, ranging about 23 to 79.

As concerns this clone: Its antigen is unknown.

Trimming removed 4 bases from V and 1 base from J, with 15 bases in between. This CDR3 region has 15 residues. CDR1 is SGHRS, CDR2 YFSETQ, per germline. Libraries were prepared by immunoSEQ multiplex PCR; TCRdb keeps only in-frame clonotypes and omits some of them. This sample has around 79,000 clones, with approximately 89% found just once. Findings and caveats of the study: Certain nonresponders additionally had low normalized T-cell clonal expansion. Not determined was the antigen specificity of the expanded peripheral T cells.

Sample: CD4+ or CD8+ T cells sorted from blood, taken in a trial of the OX40 agonist ivuxolimab. The clonotype comes from an adult with an advanced solid tumor such as melanoma, head and neck, liver or kidney cancer. V gene TRBV5-1 combines with J gene TRBJ2-7, with D possibly being TRBD2 (6 bases). Here the CDR3 reads CASSVGTSESYEQYF. CDR3 DNA: TGCGCCAGCAGCGTCGGGACTTCCGAATCCTACGAGCAGTACTTC.